This TCR beta chain was obtained from a study of a mutant IDH1 vaccine in newly diagnosed glioma. Overall study: Vaccination was launched 4-6 weeks after radiotherapy alone, or with temozolomide cycles. Earlier care involved radiotherapy, temozolomide, or both, and the majority received both. Study-wide results and caveats: Pseudoprogression looked unconnected to shifts in top peripheral T cell clonotypes.

As to time point: week 5, during vaccination. One vaccine dose held 300 ug of mutant IDH1 20-mer peptide and came with topical imiquimod. V lost 5 bases and J lost 0; bases outside the gene matches: 7. Germline-derived CDR1 and CDR2 are MNHEY and SMNVEV (reference sequence). The CDR3 sequence is 15 residues long. Generated by immunoSEQ multiplex PCR, the TCRdb table keeps only in-frame clones and is missing some. The table has 39,000 or so clones, about 84% seen once; the top ten hold roughly 5.5%. As concerns this clone: Its cognate antigen is unknown.

The sample was PBMCs, taken from a glioma patient whose treatment included an IDH1 peptide vaccine. This chain uses TRBV27 with TRBJ2-7, with 7 bases matching TRBD1. The TCR originated in a middle-aged man with glioma. The CDR3 DNA reads as TGTGCCAGCAGTCCACTGACAGGGCACTCCTACGAGCAGTACTTC. It is translated as CASSPLTGHSYEQYF.